These 2 T cell receptor beta chains were all obtained from the same sample, sequenced in a study of beta chain features in type 1 diabetes. The entirety of the isolated RNA underwent reverse transcription, so expressed TCRB transcripts were sequenced. Method: immunoSEQ multiplex PCR; TCRdb's copy keeps in-frame clones and lacks some. The data show around 310,000 clones, 11% seen once. Material: naive CD4+ T cells from blood. These receptors originate from a woman aged 30 to 39 in good health.

This rearrangement joins TRBV19 to TRBJ2-1; 7 nucleotides align to TRBD1. V was pared by 2 bases and J by 8 bases, with 6 bases of the junction left unmatched. Looked up from germline, CDR1 is LNHDA and CDR2 is SQIVND (reference sequence). The CDR3 runs 14 residues. In DNA form, the CDR3 reads TGTGCCAGTAGTATAAGGACAGGTAGGGATGAGCAGTTCTTC. This codes for CASSIRTGRDEQFF.

This clone came up a few times. The gene calls are TRBV28 and TRBJ2-7; 8 bases line up with TRBD2. Germline V gene data show CDR1 as MDHEN and CDR2 as SYDVKM. Trimming took 6 bases from V and 2 from J; bases not matched to a gene: 9. The CDR3 spans 15 residues. CDR3 in DNA: TGTGCCAGCAGCCCACAACCGGGACTAGCCTACGAGCAGTACTTC. It specifies CASSPQPGLAYEQYF.